This TCR beta chain was captured in a study of T-cell memory formation after mild COVID-19. Study-wide background: In these data, TCR clusters were largely donor specific.

Study-wide findings and caveats: Later expanders leaned CD4+, whereas clones that contracted between day 15 and 85 were balanced CD4/CD8.

TCRdb re-called the 5' RACE reads through MiXCR, storing one row per CDR3 protein. This table has around 300,000 distinct CDR3 sequences, roughly an eighth appearing once. This clonotype was counted only a few times. Antigen: not known. There are 13 residues in the CDR3. V dropped 5 bases and J dropped 6 bases, with 14 bases sitting between them. The germline V gene has CDR1 PRHDT and CDR2 FYEKMQ (reference sequence). V and J are TRBV13 and TRBJ2-7; D ambiguous. The material sequenced was PBMCs or a T cell subset sorted from them (not recorded which). The TCR was taken from a young man who had mild COVID-19 (a few samples of this study predate the infection). Cell type and time point are not known. The CDR3 spells CASSPRTGLEQYF. The CDR3, as DNA: TGTGCCAGCAGCCCCCGGACGGGTCTCGAGCAGTACTTC.